The clone carrying this T cell receptor (beta chain) was detected once. The antigen remains unidentified. V was cut by 4 bases and J by 0 bases, with 19 bases left in between. CDR1 and CDR2 from the germline V gene are SQVTM and ANQGSEA. CDR3 length: 17 amino acids. Method: immunoSEQ multiplex PCR; TCRdb's copy keeps in-frame clones and lacks some. The sample consists of roughly 650,000 clones, 95% to 98% of them appearing once. Adult donors, all healthy and HIV-negative, had no recent acute infections or vaccinations. The data belong to a study of shared clonotypes between healthy human individuals. Whole-study results and caveats: Against clonotypes common to all four donors, non-shared ones had lower generation probabilities. Apart from blood, nothing was sampled; tissue repertoires likely differ. Larger richness was generally estimated for naive than memory subsets.

Source material: naive CD4+ T cells sorted from blood. The subset was: CD45RA+ positively selected. V and J are TRBV29-1 and TRBJ2-1, with D perhaps given as TRBD1 or TRBD2 (6 bases each). The clonotype was recovered from a woman aged 30 to 39 in good health. The CDR3 protein is CSVVGASGFSSYNEQFF. CDR3 DNA: TGCAGCGTTGTGGGGGCCAGCGGGTTCAGCTCCTACAATGAGCAGTTCTTC.